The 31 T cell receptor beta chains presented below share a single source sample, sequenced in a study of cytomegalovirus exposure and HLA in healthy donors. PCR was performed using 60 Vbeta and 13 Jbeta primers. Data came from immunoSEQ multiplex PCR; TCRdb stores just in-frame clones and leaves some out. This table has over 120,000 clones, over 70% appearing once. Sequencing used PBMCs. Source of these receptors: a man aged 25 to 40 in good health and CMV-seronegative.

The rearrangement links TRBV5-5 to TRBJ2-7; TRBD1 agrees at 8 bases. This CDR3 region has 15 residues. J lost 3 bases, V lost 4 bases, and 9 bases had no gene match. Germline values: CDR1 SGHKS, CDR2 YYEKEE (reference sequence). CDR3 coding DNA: TGTGCCAGCAGCCTTCTAGTGGGACAGGACTACGAGCAGTACTTC. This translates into CASSLLVGQDYEQYF.

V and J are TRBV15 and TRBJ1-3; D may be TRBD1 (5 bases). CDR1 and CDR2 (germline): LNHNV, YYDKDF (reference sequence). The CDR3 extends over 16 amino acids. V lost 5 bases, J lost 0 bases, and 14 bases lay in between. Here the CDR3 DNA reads TGTGCCACCAGCGCACAGGTTTCAAGCTCTGGAAACACCATATATTTT. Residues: CATSAQVSSSGNTIYF.

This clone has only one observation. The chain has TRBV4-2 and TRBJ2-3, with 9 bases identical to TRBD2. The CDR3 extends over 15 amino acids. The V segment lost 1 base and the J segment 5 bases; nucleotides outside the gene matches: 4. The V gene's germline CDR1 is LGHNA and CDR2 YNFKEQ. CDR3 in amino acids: CASSQGLAGRDTQYF. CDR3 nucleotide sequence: TGTGCCAGCAGCCAAGGCCTAGCGGGGAGAGATACGCAGTATTTT.

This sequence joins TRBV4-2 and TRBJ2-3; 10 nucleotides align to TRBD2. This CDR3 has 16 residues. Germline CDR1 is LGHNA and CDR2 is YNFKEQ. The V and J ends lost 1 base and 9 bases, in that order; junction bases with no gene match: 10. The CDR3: CASSQVAGTSAETQYF. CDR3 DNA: TGTGCCAGCAGCCAAGTAGCCGGGACTAGCGCTGAGACGCAGTATTTT.

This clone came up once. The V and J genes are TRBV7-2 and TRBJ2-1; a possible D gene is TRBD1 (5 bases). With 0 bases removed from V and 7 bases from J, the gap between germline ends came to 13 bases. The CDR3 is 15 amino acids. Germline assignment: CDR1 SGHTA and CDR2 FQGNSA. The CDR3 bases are TGTGCCAGCAGCTTAGCGGCAGGGTCGGTAAATGAGCAGTTCTTC. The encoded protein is CASSLAAGSVNEQFF.

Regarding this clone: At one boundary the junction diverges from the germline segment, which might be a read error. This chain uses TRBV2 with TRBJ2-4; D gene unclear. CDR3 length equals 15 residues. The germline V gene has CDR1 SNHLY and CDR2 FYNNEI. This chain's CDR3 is CASSEALRAKNSQYF. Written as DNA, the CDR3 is TGTGCCAGCAGTGAAGCCCTCAGAGCCAAAAACAGTCAGTACTTC.

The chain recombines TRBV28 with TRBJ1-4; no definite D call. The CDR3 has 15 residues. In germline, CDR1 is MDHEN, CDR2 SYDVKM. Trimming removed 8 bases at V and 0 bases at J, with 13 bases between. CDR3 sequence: CASGLEDATNEKLFF. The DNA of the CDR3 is TGTGCCAGCGGCCTAGAAGATGCAACTAATGAAAAACTGTTTTTT.

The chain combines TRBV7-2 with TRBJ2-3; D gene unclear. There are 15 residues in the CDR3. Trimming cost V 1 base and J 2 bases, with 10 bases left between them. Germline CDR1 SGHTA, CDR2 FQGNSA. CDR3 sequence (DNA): TGTGCCAGCAGCTTAGGACTTTCCTACACAGATACGCAGTATTTT. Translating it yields CASSLGLSYTDTQYF.

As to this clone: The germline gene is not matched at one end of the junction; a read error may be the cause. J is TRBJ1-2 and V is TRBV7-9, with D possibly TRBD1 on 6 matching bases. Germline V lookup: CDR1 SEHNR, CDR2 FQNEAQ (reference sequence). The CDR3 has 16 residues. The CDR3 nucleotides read TGTTCCAGCAGCTTCGCAGGGGTTCTAGCAAACTATGGCTACACCTTC. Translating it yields CSSSFAGVLANYGYTF. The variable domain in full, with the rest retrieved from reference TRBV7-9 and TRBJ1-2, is DTGVSQNPRHKITKRGQNVTFRCDPISEHNRLYWYRQTLGQGPEFLTYFQNEAQLEKSRLLSDRFSAERPKGSFSTLEIQRTEQGDSAMYLCSSSFAGVLANYGYTFGSGTRLTVV.

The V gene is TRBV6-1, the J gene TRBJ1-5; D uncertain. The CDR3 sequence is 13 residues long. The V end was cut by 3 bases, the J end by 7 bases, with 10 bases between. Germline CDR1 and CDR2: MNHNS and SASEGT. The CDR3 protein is CASSEVGHQPQHF. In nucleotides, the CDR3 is TGTGCCAGCAGTGAGGTTGGGCACCAGCCCCAGCATTTT.

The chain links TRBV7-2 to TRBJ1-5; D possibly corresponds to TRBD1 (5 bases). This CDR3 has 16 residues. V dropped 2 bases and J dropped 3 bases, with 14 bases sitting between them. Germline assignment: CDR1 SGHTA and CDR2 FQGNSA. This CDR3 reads CASSLLGGSNNQPQHF. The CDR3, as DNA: TGTGCCAGCAGCTTATTGGGGGGATCTAACAATCAGCCCCAGCATTTT.

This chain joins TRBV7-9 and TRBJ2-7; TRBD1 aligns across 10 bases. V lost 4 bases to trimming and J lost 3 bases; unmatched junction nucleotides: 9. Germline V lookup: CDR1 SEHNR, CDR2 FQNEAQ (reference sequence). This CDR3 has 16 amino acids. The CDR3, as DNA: TGTGCCAGCAGCTCTCCACGGGGACAGGGGTACTACGAGCAGTACTTC. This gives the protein CASSSPRGQGYYEQYF.

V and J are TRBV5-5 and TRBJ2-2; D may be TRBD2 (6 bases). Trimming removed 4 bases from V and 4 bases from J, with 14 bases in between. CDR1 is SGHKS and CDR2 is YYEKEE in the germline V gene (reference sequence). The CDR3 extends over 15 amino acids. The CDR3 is CASSTPWDCTGELFF. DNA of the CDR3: TGTGCCAGCAGCACCCCCTGGGACTGCACCGGGGAGCTGTTTTTT.

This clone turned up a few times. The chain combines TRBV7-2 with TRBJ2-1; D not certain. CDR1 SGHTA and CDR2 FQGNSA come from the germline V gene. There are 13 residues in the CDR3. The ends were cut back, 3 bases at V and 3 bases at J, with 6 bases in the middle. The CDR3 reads CASSLSGYNEQFF. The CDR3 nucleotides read TGTGCCAGCAGCTTGTCCGGCTACAATGAGCAGTTCTTC.

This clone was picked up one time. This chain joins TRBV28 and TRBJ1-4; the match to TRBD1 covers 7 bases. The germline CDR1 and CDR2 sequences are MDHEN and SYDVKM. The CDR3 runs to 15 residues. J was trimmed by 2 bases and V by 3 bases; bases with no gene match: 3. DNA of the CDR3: TGTGCCAGCAGTTTCGGAGGGGGCACTAATGAAAAACTGTTTTTT. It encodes CASSFGGGTNEKLFF.

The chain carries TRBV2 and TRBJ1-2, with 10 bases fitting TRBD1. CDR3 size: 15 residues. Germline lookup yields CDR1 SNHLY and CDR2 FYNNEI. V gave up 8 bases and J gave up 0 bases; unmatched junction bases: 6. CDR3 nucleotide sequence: TGTGCCAGCGTTGGACAGGGGGTTCCTAACTATGGCTACACCTTC. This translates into CASVGQGVPNYGYTF.

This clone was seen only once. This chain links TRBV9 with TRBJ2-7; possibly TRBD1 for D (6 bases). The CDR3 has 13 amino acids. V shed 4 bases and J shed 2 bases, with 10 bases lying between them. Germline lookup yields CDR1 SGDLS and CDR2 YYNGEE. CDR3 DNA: TGTGCCAGCAGCTTCGGGACACCCTACGAGCAGTACTTC. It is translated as CASSFGTPYEQYF.

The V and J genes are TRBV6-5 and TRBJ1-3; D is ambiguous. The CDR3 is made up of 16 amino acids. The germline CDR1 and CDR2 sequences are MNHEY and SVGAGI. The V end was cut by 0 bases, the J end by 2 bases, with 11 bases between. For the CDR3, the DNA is TGTGCCAGCAGTTACTCATTAAGCTTGGCTGGAAACACCATATATTTT. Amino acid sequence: CASSYSLSLAGNTIYF.

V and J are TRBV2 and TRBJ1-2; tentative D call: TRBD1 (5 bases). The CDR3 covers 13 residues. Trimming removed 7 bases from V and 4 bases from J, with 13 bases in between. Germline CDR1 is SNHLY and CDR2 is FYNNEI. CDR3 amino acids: CASNRQGLYGYTF. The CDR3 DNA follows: TGTGCCAGCAACCGGCAGGGCCTCTATGGCTACACCTTC.

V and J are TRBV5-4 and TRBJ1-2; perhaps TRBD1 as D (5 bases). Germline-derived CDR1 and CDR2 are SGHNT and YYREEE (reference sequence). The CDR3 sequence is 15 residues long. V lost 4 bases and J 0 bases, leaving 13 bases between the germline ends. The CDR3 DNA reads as TGTGCCAGCAGCCATATATCGACAGCTAACTATGGCTACACCTTC. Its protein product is CASSHISTANYGYTF.

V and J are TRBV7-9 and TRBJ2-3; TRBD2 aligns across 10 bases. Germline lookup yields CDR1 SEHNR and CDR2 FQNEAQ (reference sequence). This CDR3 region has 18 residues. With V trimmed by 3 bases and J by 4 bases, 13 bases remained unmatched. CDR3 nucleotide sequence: TGTGCCAGCAGCTTTTTACTAGGCGGGACTAGCGTATCAGATACGCAGTATTTT. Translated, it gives CASSFLLGGTSVSDTQYF.

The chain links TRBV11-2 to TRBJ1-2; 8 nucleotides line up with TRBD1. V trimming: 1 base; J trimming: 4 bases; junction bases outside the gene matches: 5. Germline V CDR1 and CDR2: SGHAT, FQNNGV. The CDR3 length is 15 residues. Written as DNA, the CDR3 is TGTGCCAGCAGCTTAGGGGCAGGGGGCGCCTATGGCTACACCTTC. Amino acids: CASSLGAGGAYGYTF.

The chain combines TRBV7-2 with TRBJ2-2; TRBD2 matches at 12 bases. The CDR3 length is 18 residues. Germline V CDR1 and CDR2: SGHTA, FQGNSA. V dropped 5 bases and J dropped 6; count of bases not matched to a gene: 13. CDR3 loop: CASSPHTGLAGWAGELFF. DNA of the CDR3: TGTGCCAGCAGCCCGCACACCGGACTAGCGGGATGGGCCGGGGAGCTGTTTTTT. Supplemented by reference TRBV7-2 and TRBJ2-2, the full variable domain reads GAGVSQSPSNKVTEKGKDVELRCDPISGHTALYWYRQSLGQGLEFLIYFQGNSAPDKSGLPSDRFSAERTGGSVSTLTIQRTQQEDSAVYLCASSPHTGLAGWAGELFFGEGSRLTVL.

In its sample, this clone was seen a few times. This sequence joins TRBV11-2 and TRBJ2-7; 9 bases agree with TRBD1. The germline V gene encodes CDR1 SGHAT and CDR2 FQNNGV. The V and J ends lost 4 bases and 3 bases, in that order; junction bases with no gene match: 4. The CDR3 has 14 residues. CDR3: CASSSSTGGYEQYF. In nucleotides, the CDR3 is TGTGCCAGCAGCTCCTCGACAGGGGGCTACGAGCAGTACTTC.

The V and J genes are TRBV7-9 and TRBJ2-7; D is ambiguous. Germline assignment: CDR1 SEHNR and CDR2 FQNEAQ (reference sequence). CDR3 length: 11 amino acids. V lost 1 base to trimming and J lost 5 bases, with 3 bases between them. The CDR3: CASSLDNEQYF. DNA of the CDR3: TGTGCCAGCAGCTTAGATAACGAGCAGTACTTC.

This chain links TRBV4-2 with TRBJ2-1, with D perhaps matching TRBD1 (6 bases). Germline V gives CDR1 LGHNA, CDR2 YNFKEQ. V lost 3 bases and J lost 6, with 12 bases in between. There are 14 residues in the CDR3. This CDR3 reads CASSHAMGANEQFF. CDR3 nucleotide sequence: TGTGCCAGCAGCCATGCGATGGGGGCCAATGAGCAGTTCTTC.

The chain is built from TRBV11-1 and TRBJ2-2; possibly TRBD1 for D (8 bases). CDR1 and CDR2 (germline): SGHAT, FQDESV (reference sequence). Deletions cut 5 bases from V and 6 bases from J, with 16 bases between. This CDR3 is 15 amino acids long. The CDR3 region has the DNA TGTGCCAGCAGCCGTTCACAGGGGGGGGCCGGGGAGCTGTTTTTT. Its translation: CASSRSQGGAGELFF.

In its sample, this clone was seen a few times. Written as DNA, the CDR3 is TGTGCCAGCAGTTTGGCGGGACAGACCGTCTATGGCTACACCTTC. This translates into CASSLAGQTVYGYTF. This chain links TRBV28 with TRBJ1-2; 7 bases are shared with TRBD1. The trim removed 3 bases at V and 4 bases at J, leaving 8 bases unmatched. There are 15 residues in the CDR3. Germline assignment: CDR1 MDHEN and CDR2 SYDVKM.

Here the CDR3 DNA reads TGTGCCAGCAGTCGGACAGGTTTGGAGGGCTACACCTTC. Translated, it gives CASSRTGLEGYTF. The chain uses TRBV6-5 and TRBJ1-2; 7 bases are shared with TRBD1. This CDR3 has 13 amino acids. Germline-derived CDR1 and CDR2 are MNHEY and SVGAGI. Germline trimming cut 5 bases from V and 8 bases from J; bases unmatched to any gene: 8.

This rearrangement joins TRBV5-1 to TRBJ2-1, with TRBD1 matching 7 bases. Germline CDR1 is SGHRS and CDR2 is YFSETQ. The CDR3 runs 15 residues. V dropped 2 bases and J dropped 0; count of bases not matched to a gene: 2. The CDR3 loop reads CASSFTGDSYNEQFF. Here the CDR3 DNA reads TGCGCCAGCAGCTTTACAGGGGACTCCTACAATGAGCAGTTCTTC.

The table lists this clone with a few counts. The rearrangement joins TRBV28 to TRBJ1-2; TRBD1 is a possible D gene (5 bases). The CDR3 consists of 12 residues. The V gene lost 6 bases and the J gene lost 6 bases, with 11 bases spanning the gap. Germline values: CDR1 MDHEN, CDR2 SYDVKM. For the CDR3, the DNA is TGTGCCAGCAGACCCGGGGGACATGGCTACACCTTC. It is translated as CASRPGGHGYTF.